Sequencing of this TCR beta chain was carried out in a study of T cell changes during pregnancy in multiple sclerosis. Clones were read by immunoSEQ multiplex PCR, and TCRdb kept only the in-frame ones, dropping some. The sample shows 93,000 or so clones, more than 85% of them seen only once. Trimming at V came to 4 bases and at J to 6 bases, leaving 10 bases not matched to a gene. This CDR3 spans 14 amino acids. Germline lookup yields CDR1 SQVTM and CDR2 ANQGSEA. This specimen consisted of peripheral blood, obtained before pregnancy. The rearrangement uses TRBV29-1 and TRBJ2-3; 7 nucleotides agree with TRBD1. The sequence was obtained from a female donor with multiple sclerosis, enrolled in a pregnancy study. The CDR3 DNA reads TGCAGCGTTGTAGACAGGGTTATCGGGGATACGCAGTATTTT. Amino acid sequence: CSVVDRVIGDTQYF.